One and the same sample provided the 22 T cell receptor beta chains below, sequenced in a study of T cell repertoires in cytomegalovirus infection. No antigen is known for these receptors. Each CDR3 protein is one row after TCRdb ran MiXCR on the reads. The profile shows about 100,000 distinct CDR3 sequences, 25% to 30% of them singletons. The sample consisted of CD8+ T cells from cultured PBMCs, taken from culture after CMV antigen stimulation. All receptors come from a human donor in good health (CMV status not recorded). Some clones in this sample may be carry-over from other donors' samples.

Only a few counts were recorded for this clonotype. This chain connects TRBV2 to TRBJ2-3, with D perhaps being TRBD1 or TRBD2 (5 bases each). V was shortened by 7 bases and J by 1 base, with 18 bases between the two germline ends. The CDR3 has 16 residues. In germline, CDR1 is SNHLY, CDR2 FYNNEI. In DNA, the CDR3 is TGTGCCAGCACGGAATGGGACGCCCCTGGCACAGATACGCAGTATTTT. Translating it yields CASTEWDAPGTDTQYF.

This clonotype was seen a handful of times. The rearrangement uses TRBV25-1 and TRBJ2-5; 10 bases are shared with TRBD1. The length of the CDR3 is 16 residues. CDR1 and CDR2 (germline): MGHDK, SYGVNS. V shed 2 bases and J 4 bases; nucleotides not matched to a gene: 7. DNA of the CDR3: TGTGCCAGCAGTGAAGAGCGGACAGGGGGAGGAGAGACCCAGTACTTC. Protein product: CASSEERTGGGETQYF. Variable domain in full (rest from reference TRBV25-1 and TRBJ2-5): EADIYQTPRYLVIGTGKKITLECSQTMGHDKMYWYQQDPGMELHLIHYSYGVNSTEKGDLSSESTVSRIRTEHFPLTLESARPSHTSQYLCASSEERTGGGETQYFGPGTRLLVL.

This clonotype showed up many times. The chain couples TRBV7-6 to TRBJ1-6; D may be TRBD1 (6 bases). The V end lost 2 bases, the J end lost 9 bases, and 14 bases lay between the germline ends. CDR1 SGHVS and CDR2 FNYEAQ come from the germline V gene. This CDR3 has 15 residues. The CDR3 sequence: CASSLWGQHISPLHF. DNA for the CDR3: TGTGCCAGCAGCTTATGGGGACAACACATTTCACCCCTCCACTTT.

This chain links TRBV2 with TRBJ2-1, with D perhaps being TRBD1 or TRBD2 (7 bases each). Germline V gives CDR1 SNHLY, CDR2 FYNNEI. V shed 8 bases and J shed 6 bases, with 14 bases lying between them. The CDR3 spans 13 residues. The CDR3 spells CASPQGEGNEQFF. CDR3 bases: TGTGCCAGCCCTCAGGGGGAGGGCAATGAGCAGTTCTTC. Supplemented by reference TRBV2 and TRBJ2-1, the full variable domain reads EPEVTQTPSHQVTQMGQEVILRCVPISNHLYFYWYRQILGQKVEFLVSFYNNEISEKSEIFDDQFSVERPDGSNFTLKIRSTKLEDSAMYFCASPQGEGNEQFFGPGTRLTVL.

The chain has TRBV9 and TRBJ1-2, with no clear D. This CDR3 contains 15 residues. Trimming cost V 0 bases and J 2 bases, with 11 bases left between them. The germline CDR1 and CDR2 sequences are SGDLS and YYNGEE. The CDR3 here is CASSVGTPLNYGYTF. In DNA form, the CDR3 reads TGTGCCAGCAGCGTAGGGACTCCCCTCAACTATGGCTACACCTTC.

This clonotype was found many times. The chain has TRBV27 and TRBJ2-2; D not certain. CDR3 length: 14 amino acids. Germline loops: CDR1 MNHEY, CDR2 SMNVEV (reference sequence). V shed 8 bases and J shed 2 bases, with 12 bases lying between them. The CDR3 DNA reads TGTGCCAGCGGAACACAGCTTAACACCGGGGAGCTGTTTTTT. Translation: CASGTQLNTGELFF.

The V gene is TRBV24-1, the J gene TRBJ2-3; D is uncertain. This CDR3 contains 13 residues. V was clipped by 5 bases and J by 0 bases, with 5 bases between them. CDR1 KGHDR and CDR2 SFDVKD come from the germline V gene. CDR3 sequence (DNA): TGTGCCACCAGTGCTGTTAGCACAGATACGCAGTATTTT. Translated, it gives CATSAVSTDTQYF.

The chain couples TRBV18 to TRBJ2-3, with 10 bases that match TRBD2. J gave up 3 bases and V 2 bases, and 2 bases lay outside the gene matches. CDR1 is KGHSH, CDR2 LQKENI, per germline. CDR3 length: 15 residues. The CDR3, as DNA: TGTGCCAGCTCACCAACTAGCGGGGTAACAGATACGCAGTATTTT. This translates into CASSPTSGVTDTQYF.

This chain uses TRBV12-3 or TRBV12-4 with TRBJ2-1; possibly TRBD1 for D (6 bases). The CDR3 has 14 amino acids. The ends were cut back, 6 bases at V and 3 bases at J, with 12 bases in the middle. This CDR3 reads CASRRGGIYNEQFF. The CDR3 bases are TGTGCCAGCAGGCGAGGGGGTATCTACAATGAGCAGTTCTTC.

This clonotype has more than one count but fewer than ten. This rearrangement joins TRBV7-8 to TRBJ2-5; 8 nucleotides agree with TRBD2. V lost 4 bases, J lost 4 bases, and 5 bases stayed unmatched. The germline CDR1 and CDR2 sequences are SGHVS and FQNEAQ. CDR3 size: 14 residues. The CDR3 here is CASSWAGGSETQYF. The CDR3 DNA reads as TGTGCCAGCAGCTGGGCGGGGGGTTCAGAGACCCAGTACTTC.

The chain joins TRBV19 to TRBJ2-2, with D perhaps TRBD1 (6 bases). CDR1 LNHDA and CDR2 SQIVND come from the germline V gene (reference sequence). V was clipped by 5 bases and J by 7 bases, with 11 bases between them. The CDR3 runs to 13 residues. CDR3 sequence (DNA): TGTGCCAGTAGTTTACAGGGTAACGGGGAGCTGTTTTTT. Residues: CASSLQGNGELFF.

This clonotype came up a few times. This chain links TRBV12-3 or TRBV12-4 with TRBJ1-1; D gene unclear. This CDR3 contains 14 residues. V lost 2 bases, J lost 10 bases, and 17 bases lay in between. The CDR3 bases are TGTGCCAGCAGTTTATTAGGTCCGGAGCGGGGAGCTTTCTTT. Encoded protein: CASSLLGPERGAFF.

This clonotype was seen repeatedly, ten times or more. The rearrangement joins TRBV7-2 to TRBJ2-7, with D perhaps TRBD1 (6 bases). V lost 5 bases, J lost 0 bases, and 11 bases lay in between. CDR1 SGHTA and CDR2 FQGNSA come from the germline V gene. The CDR3 loop spans 14 amino acids. CDR3 loop: CASSPDRFSYEQYF. CDR3 sequence (DNA): TGTGCCAGCAGCCCTGACAGGTTCTCCTACGAGCAGTACTTC.

This clonotype turned up a few times. V usage is TRBV6-5 and J usage is TRBJ1-6, with 9 bases lining up with TRBD1. The CDR3 spans 15 residues. Germline V gene data show CDR1 as MNHEY and CDR2 as SVGAGI. Trimming cost V 2 bases and J 4 bases; bases outside gene matches: 0. The CDR3 region has the DNA TGTGCCAGCAGTTACGGGACAGGGTATAATTCACCCCTCCACTTT. Translation gives CASSYGTGYNSPLHF.

Turning to this clonotype: The junction departs from the called germline gene at one end, perhaps through a read error. This chain connects TRBV7-9 to TRBJ2-7; 10 bases line up with TRBD1. CDR1 and CDR2 from the germline V gene are SEHNR and FQNEAQ (reference sequence). The CDR3 is 14 residues long. This CDR3 is CTSSFGQGAYEQYF. The CDR3 DNA follows: TGTACCAGCAGCTTCGGACAGGGGGCCTACGAGCAGTACTTC.

This chain links TRBV19 with TRBJ2-1; TRBD2 agrees at 10 bases. With V trimmed by 5 bases and J by 9 bases, 4 bases remained unmatched. The CDR3 contains 13 residues. Germline assignment: CDR1 LNHDA and CDR2 SQIVND (reference sequence). CDR3 residues: CASSWTSGREQFF. The CDR3 DNA reads TGTGCCAGTAGTTGGACTAGCGGCCGTGAGCAGTTCTTC.

This chain links TRBV5-4 with TRBJ2-3; 8 nucleotides line up with TRBD2. In germline, CDR1 is SGHNT, CDR2 YYREEE (reference sequence). This CDR3 region has 14 residues. Germline trimming cut 2 bases from V and 4 bases from J; bases unmatched to any gene: 3. In nucleotides, the CDR3 is TGTGCCAGCAGCTTCGGGGGGGGTGCAGATACGCAGTATTTT. Protein sequence: CASSFGGGADTQYF.

The chain uses TRBV4-1 and TRBJ1-5, with D unresolved. The V gene's germline CDR1 is MGHRA and CDR2 YSYEKL. This CDR3 contains 14 residues. V was shortened by 2 bases and J by 0 bases, with 5 bases between the two germline ends. This CDR3 reads CASSQRNSNQPQHF. The CDR3 coding sequence is TGCGCCAGCAGCCAAAGAAATAGCAATCAGCCCCAGCATTTT.

This chain joins TRBV7-9 and TRBJ2-3; 8 nucleotides match TRBD2. Germline loops: CDR1 SEHNR, CDR2 FQNEAQ (reference sequence). This CDR3 is 15 amino acids long. V gave up 5 bases and J gave up 3 bases; unmatched junction bases: 7. The CDR3 bases are TGTGCCAGCAGCCAAGCTAGCGGGTGGACAGATACGCAGTATTTT. Amino acid sequence: CASSQASGWTDTQYF.

Only a few counts were recorded for this clonotype. V gene TRBV28 combines with J gene TRBJ1-3, with unresolved D. Germline CDR1 MDHEN, CDR2 SYDVKM. V was pared by 7 bases and J by 0 bases, with 10 bases between. The CDR3 covers 14 residues. Written as DNA, the CDR3 is TGTGCCAGCACCCTGGTGGGCTCTGGAAACACCATATATTTT. Protein product: CASTLVGSGNTIYF.

This clonotype was observed a few times. In nucleotides, the CDR3 is TGTGCCAGCAGTTTAGGGTCACACCACACTGAAGCTTTCTTT. Its protein is CASSLGSHHTEAFF. V gene TRBV12-3 or TRBV12-4 combines with J gene TRBJ1-1, with D unresolved. Between the trimmed V and J ends, which lost 1 base and 3 bases, there was a span of 9 bases. The CDR3 extends over 14 amino acids.

There are a few counts of this clonotype. The V call is TRBV19, the J call TRBJ2-1; tentative D call: TRBD1 (6 bases). CDR1 LNHDA and CDR2 SQIVND come from the germline V gene (reference sequence). With 1 base removed from V and 7 bases from J, the gap between germline ends came to 8 bases. The CDR3 runs 13 residues. The CDR3 loop is CASSIVGANEQFF. DNA for the CDR3: TGTGCCAGTAGTATAGTGGGGGCTAATGAGCAGTTCTTC.